These T cell receptor beta chains were read from a single sample in a study of cytomegalovirus exposure and HLA in healthy donors. Here immunoSEQ multiplex PCR was the method, and the copy in TCRdb shows in-frame clones only, minus some. The table shows over 130,000 clones, with nearly 90% occurring only once. The sequenced material came from PBMCs. Receptors originate from a woman aged 40 to 50 in good health and CMV-seronegative. The CDR3 runs from the conserved cysteine through the conserved F or W. D genes are given only for firm matches. Clone size is stated in some rows and not others, as once, few, many or a class when expanded.

CDR3aa: CASYRADLGDTQYF
CDR3nt: TGTGCCAGCTATAGAGCGGATTTGGGGGATACGCAGTATTTT
v_gene: TRBV6-1
abundance: -
j_gene: TRBJ2-3
d_gene: -

CDR3aa: CAWTQNLVFYGYTF
CDR3nt: TGTGCCTGGACCCAGAACCTAGTTTTCTATGGCTACACCTTC
v_gene: TRBV30
abundance: once
j_gene: TRBJ1-2
d_gene: -

CDR3aa: CASSLAALDYGYTF
CDR3nt: TGTGCCAGCAGCTTAGCCGCACTAGACTATGGCTACACCTTC
v_gene: TRBV7-9
abundance: -
j_gene: TRBJ1-2
d_gene: -

CDR3aa: CASREGSGSFGETQYF
CDR3nt: TGTGCCAGCAGGGAGGGAAGCGGGAGTTTTGGAGAGACCCAGTACTTC
v_gene: TRBV7-6
abundance: -
j_gene: TRBJ2-5
d_gene: TRBD2

CDR3aa: CASSLGTSGSTGELFF
CDR3nt: TGCGCCAGCAGCTTGGGGACTAGCGGGAGTACCGGGGAGCTGTTTTTT
v_gene: TRBV5-1
abundance: -
j_gene: TRBJ2-2
d_gene: TRBD2

CDR3aa: CASSLSRGSLETQYF
CDR3nt: TGTGCCAGCTCCCTCTCCCGCGGGAGCTTGGAGACCCAGTACTTC
v_gene: TRBV18
abundance: -
j_gene: TRBJ2-5
d_gene: TRBD2

CDR3aa: CASSPNSGTDSYEQYF
CDR3nt: TGTGCCAGCAGCCCGAATAGCGGGACGGACTCGTACGAGCAGTACTTC
v_gene: TRBV11-1
abundance: -
j_gene: TRBJ2-7
d_gene: TRBD2

CDR3aa: CASSLAGVRGEQFF
CDR3nt: TGTGCCAGCAGCTTAGCGGGAGTGAGGGGTGAGCAGTTCTTC
v_gene: TRBV5-4
abundance: -
j_gene: TRBJ2-1
d_gene: TRBD2

CDR3aa: CASSFGRATEAFF
CDR3nt: TGTGCCAGCAGTTTTGGCAGGGCCACTGAAGCTTTCTTT
v_gene: TRBV6-5
abundance: once
j_gene: TRBJ1-1
d_gene: -

CDR3aa: CSAFPCQAYEQYF
CDR3nt: TGCAGCGCCTTCCCCTGCCAGGCCTACGAGCAGTACTTC
v_gene: TRBV29-1
abundance: -
j_gene: TRBJ2-7
d_gene: -

CDR3aa: CASSITGGGGGNTIYF
CDR3nt: TGTGCCAGCAGCATAACAGGGGGTGGTGGTGGAAACACCATATATTTT
v_gene: TRBV9
abundance: -
j_gene: TRBJ1-3
d_gene: TRBD1

CDR3aa: CASSFQSGSSDEQYF
CDR3nt: TGTGCCAGCAGTTTCCAGAGCGGGAGCTCCGACGAGCAGTACTTC
v_gene: TRBV28
abundance: -
j_gene: TRBJ2-7
d_gene: TRBD2

CDR3aa: CASSRQISGNTIYF
CDR3nt: TGTGCCAGCAGCAGACAGATCTCTGGAAACACCATATATTTT
v_gene: TRBV2
abundance: -
j_gene: TRBJ1-3
d_gene: -

CDR3aa: CASSPPGLSRNEQYF
CDR3nt: TGTGCCAGCTCACCCCCGGGACTCAGCAGGAACGAGCAGTACTTC
v_gene: TRBV18
abundance: once
j_gene: TRBJ2-7
d_gene: -

CDR3aa: CASSTMKGLAGSYEQYF
CDR3nt: TGTGCCAGCAGCACTATGAAGGGACTAGCGGGATCCTACGAGCAGTACTTC
v_gene: TRBV7-2
abundance: -
j_gene: TRBJ2-7
d_gene: TRBD2

CDR3aa: CASSLRAQETQYF
CDR3nt: TGTGCCAGCAGCTTAAGGGCGCAAGAGACCCAGTACTTC
v_gene: TRBV7-3
abundance: -
j_gene: TRBJ2-5
d_gene: -

CDR3aa: CASSLGQEAFF
CDR3nt: TGTGCCAGCAGCTTGGGCCAGGAAGCTTTCTTT
v_gene: TRBV7-9
abundance: -
j_gene: TRBJ1-1
d_gene: -

CDR3aa: CASSLMGTEKPYEQYF
CDR3nt: TGTGCCAGCAGTTTAATGGGGACAGAGAAGCCCTACGAGCAGTACTTC
v_gene: TRBV27
abundance: -
j_gene: TRBJ2-7
d_gene: TRBD1

CDR3aa: CASSLASGEDNEQFF
CDR3nt: TGTGCCAGCAGCTTGGCCTCGGGAGAGGACAATGAGCAGTTCTTC
v_gene: TRBV5-4
abundance: -
j_gene: TRBJ2-1
d_gene: -

CDR3aa: CASSLETGGRHEQYF
CDR3nt: TGCGCCAGCAGCTTAGAAACAGGGGGCCGACACGAGCAGTACTTC
v_gene: TRBV5-1
abundance: -
j_gene: TRBJ2-7
d_gene: TRBD1

CDR3aa: CASSYGGSPLHF
CDR3nt: TGTGCCAGCAGCTATGGAGGTTCACCCCTCCACTTT
v_gene: TRBV5-4
abundance: -
j_gene: TRBJ1-6
d_gene: -

CDR3aa: CASSIQGAVEKLFF
CDR3nt: TGTGCCAGCAGCATACAGGGGGCGGTCGAAAAACTGTTTTTT
v_gene: TRBV7-9
abundance: -
j_gene: TRBJ1-4
d_gene: TRBD1

CDR3aa: CASSQETDRYTGELFF
CDR3nt: TGCGCCAGCAGCCAAGAAACGGACAGATACACCGGGGAGCTGTTTTTT
v_gene: TRBV4-3
abundance: few
j_gene: TRBJ2-2
d_gene: -

CDR3aa: CASSLGPDRDYEQYF
CDR3nt: TGTGCCAGCAGCTTAGGTCCGGACAGGGACTACGAGCAGTACTTC
v_gene: TRBV11-3
abundance: -
j_gene: TRBJ2-7
d_gene: TRBD1

CDR3aa: CSAWGDYGYTF
CDR3nt: TGCAGTGCCTGGGGGGATTATGGCTACACCTTC
v_gene: TRBV20-1
abundance: once
j_gene: TRBJ1-2
d_gene: -

CDR3aa: CASSLVSSSTGELFF
CDR3nt: TGCGCCAGCAGCTTGGTTAGTTCGAGCACCGGGGAGCTGTTTTTT
v_gene: TRBV5-1
abundance: -
j_gene: TRBJ2-2
d_gene: -

CDR3aa: CASSLGRWAEAFF
CDR3nt: TGTGCCAGCAGCTTAGGCCGTTGGGCCGAAGCTTTCTTT
v_gene: TRBV13
abundance: -
j_gene: TRBJ1-1
d_gene: -

CDR3aa: CASWSGQSYGYTF
CDR3nt: TGTGCCAGCTGGTCGGGACAGTCCTATGGCTACACCTTC
v_gene: TRBV28
abundance: -
j_gene: TRBJ1-2
d_gene: TRBD1

CDR3aa: CASTLGTGYNYGYTF
CDR3nt: TGTGCCAGCACCCTCGGGACAGGGTATAACTATGGCTACACCTTC
v_gene: TRBV13
abundance: -
j_gene: TRBJ1-2
d_gene: TRBD1

CDR3aa: CASSLRQVTQYF
CDR3nt: TGTGCCAGCAGTTTAAGGCAGGTTACGCAGTATTTT
v_gene: TRBV28
abundance: -
j_gene: TRBJ2-3
d_gene: -

CDR3aa: CASKQGRWNEKLFF
CDR3nt: TGTGCCAGTAAGCAGGGGCGTTGGAATGAAAAACTGTTTTTT
v_gene: TRBV19
abundance: -
j_gene: TRBJ1-4
d_gene: -

CDR3aa: CASSTYKGTKNTEAFF
CDR3nt: TGTGCCAGCAGTACATATAAAGGGACAAAGAACACTGAAGCTTTCTTT
v_gene: TRBV28
abundance: -
j_gene: TRBJ1-1
d_gene: -

CDR3aa: CASSLGGTSGSYEQYF
CDR3nt: TGCGCCAGCAGCTTGGGCGGGACTAGCGGGAGCTACGAGCAGTACTTC
v_gene: TRBV5-1
abundance: -
j_gene: TRBJ2-7
d_gene: TRBD2

CDR3aa: CASSLGQGAYEQYF
CDR3nt: TGCGCCAGCAGCTTGGGGCAGGGGGCTTACGAGCAGTACTTC
v_gene: TRBV5-1
abundance: -
j_gene: TRBJ2-7
d_gene: TRBD1

CDR3aa: CASRKGQGADEQYF
CDR3nt: TGCGCCAGCAGGAAGGGACAGGGGGCTGACGAGCAGTACTTC
v_gene: TRBV10-2
abundance: -
j_gene: TRBJ2-7
d_gene: TRBD1

CDR3aa: CASSSSLLAGGPGSYNEQFF
CDR3nt: TGCGCCAGCAGCTCGAGCTTGCTAGCGGGAGGGCCGGGCTCCTACAATGAGCAGTTCTTC
v_gene: TRBV5-1
abundance: -
j_gene: TRBJ2-1
d_gene: TRBD2

CDR3aa: CASSLGSGGYEQYF
CDR3nt: TGTGCCAGCAGTTTAGGGAGCGGGGGCTACGAGCAGTACTTC
v_gene: TRBV27
abundance: few
j_gene: TRBJ2-7
d_gene: TRBD2

CDR3aa: CASARTGGNTGELFF
CDR3nt: TGTGCCAGCGCAAGAACAGGGGGGAACACCGGGGAGCTGTTTTTT
v_gene: TRBV28
abundance: -
j_gene: TRBJ2-2
d_gene: TRBD1

CDR3aa: CASSLSQGREKLFF
CDR3nt: TGTGCCAGCAGCTTAAGTCAGGGGAGAGAAAAACTGTTTTTT
v_gene: TRBV7-2
abundance: -
j_gene: TRBJ1-4
d_gene: -

CDR3aa: CASSLGTETYEQYF
CDR3nt: TGTGCCAGCAGCTTGGGGACAGAGACCTACGAGCAGTACTTC
v_gene: TRBV5-6
abundance: few
j_gene: TRBJ2-7
d_gene: -

CDR3aa: CASRPTTGESGGYTF
CDR3nt: TGTGCCAGTCGACCTACGACAGGGGAGAGTGGTGGCTACACCTTC
v_gene: TRBV19
abundance: once
j_gene: TRBJ1-2
d_gene: TRBD1

CDR3aa: CASSDSLNSGSGRYEQYF
CDR3nt: TGCGCCAGCAGTGATTCACTAAATAGCGGAAGCGGCCGATACGAGCAGTACTTC
v_gene: TRBV10-2
abundance: -
j_gene: TRBJ2-7
d_gene: -

CDR3aa: CASSLWQGIETQYF
CDR3nt: TGTGCCAGCAGTTTGTGGCAGGGGATAGAGACCCAGTACTTC
v_gene: TRBV27
abundance: -
j_gene: TRBJ2-5
d_gene: -

CDR3aa: CASSFTPNYGYTF
CDR3nt: TGTGCCAGCAGTTTTACACCCAACTATGGCTACACCTTC
v_gene: TRBV27
abundance: -
j_gene: TRBJ1-2
d_gene: -

CDR3aa: CSSSSQGNTEAFF
CDR3nt: TGTTCCAGCAGCTCACAGGGTAACACTGAAGCTTTCTTT
v_gene: TRBV7-9
abundance: -
j_gene: TRBJ1-1
d_gene: -

CDR3aa: CASSFGGGAYGYTF
CDR3nt: TGCGCCAGCAGCTTTGGAGGGGGCGCGTACGGCTACACCTTC
v_gene: TRBV5-1
abundance: -
j_gene: TRBJ1-2
d_gene: TRBD1

CDR3aa: CASSLRTGRGEGPTDTQYF
CDR3nt: TGTGCCAGTAGTCTCCGGACAGGGCGAGGGGAGGGACCCACAGATACGCAGTATTTT
v_gene: TRBV19
abundance: -
j_gene: TRBJ2-3
d_gene: -

CDR3aa: CASSLGGQGRTEAFF
CDR3nt: TGCGCCAGCAGCTTGGGGGGACAGGGCCGTACTGAAGCTTTCTTT
v_gene: TRBV5-1
abundance: -
j_gene: TRBJ1-1
d_gene: TRBD1

CDR3aa: CASSQSGTTYGYTF
CDR3nt: TGTGCCAGCAGCCAGAGCGGGACAACTTATGGCTACACCTTC
v_gene: TRBV7-2
abundance: few
j_gene: TRBJ1-2
d_gene: -

CDR3aa: CASSLGPGGPYEQYF
CDR3nt: TGCGCCAGCAGCTTGGGCCCAGGTGGTCCCTACGAGCAGTACTTC
v_gene: TRBV5-1
abundance: -
j_gene: TRBJ2-7
d_gene: -

CDR3aa: CASGFSRDEQYF
CDR3nt: TGTGCTAGTGGTTTCTCCAGGGACGAGCAGTACTTC
v_gene: TRBV12-5
abundance: -
j_gene: TRBJ2-7
d_gene: -

CDR3aa: CASRGGGLAGYNEQFF
CDR3nt: TGTGCCAGCAGGGGCGGGGGACTAGCGGGATACAATGAGCAGTTCTTC
v_gene: TRBV6-6
abundance: -
j_gene: TRBJ2-1
d_gene: TRBD2

CDR3aa: CASSIRGTYEQYF
CDR3nt: TGTGCCAGTAGTATCCGGGGGACTTACGAGCAGTACTTC
v_gene: TRBV19
abundance: -
j_gene: TRBJ2-7
d_gene: -

CDR3aa: CASSLAVEASYEQYF
CDR3nt: TGTGCCAGCAGCTTAGCGGTTGAGGCTTCCTACGAGCAGTACTTC
v_gene: TRBV11-2
abundance: -
j_gene: TRBJ2-7
d_gene: -

CDR3aa: CASSIGQGRNTGELFF
CDR3nt: TGTGCCAGTAGTATAGGGCAGGGCCGGAACACCGGGGAGCTGTTTTTT
v_gene: TRBV19
abundance: -
j_gene: TRBJ2-2
d_gene: -

CDR3aa: CASSLWGSFSPLHF
CDR3nt: TGTGCCAGCAGCTTATGGGGCTCGTTTTCACCCCTCCACTTT
v_gene: TRBV5-6
abundance: -
j_gene: TRBJ1-6
d_gene: -

CDR3aa: CASSFSTIHEQYF
CDR3nt: TGTGCCAGCAGCTTCAGCACTATCCACGAGCAGTACTTC
v_gene: TRBV11-2
abundance: -
j_gene: TRBJ2-7
d_gene: -

CDR3aa: CASSVLAGGGDTQYF
CDR3nt: TGTGCCAGCAGCGTACTAGCGGGAGGTGGGGATACGCAGTATTTT
v_gene: TRBV11-2
abundance: -
j_gene: TRBJ2-3
d_gene: TRBD2